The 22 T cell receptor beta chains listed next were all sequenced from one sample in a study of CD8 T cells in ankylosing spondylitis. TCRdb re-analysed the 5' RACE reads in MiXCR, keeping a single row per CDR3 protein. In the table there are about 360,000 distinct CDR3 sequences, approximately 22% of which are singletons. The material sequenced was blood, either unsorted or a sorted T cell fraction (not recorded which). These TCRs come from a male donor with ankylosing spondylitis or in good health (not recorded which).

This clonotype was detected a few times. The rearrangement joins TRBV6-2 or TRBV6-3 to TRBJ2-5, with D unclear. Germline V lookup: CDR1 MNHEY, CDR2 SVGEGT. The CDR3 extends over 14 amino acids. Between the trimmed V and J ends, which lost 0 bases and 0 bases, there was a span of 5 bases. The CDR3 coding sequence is TGTGCCAGCAGTTACTCGCCGTACCAAGAGACCCAGTACTTC. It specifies CASSYSPYQETQYF.

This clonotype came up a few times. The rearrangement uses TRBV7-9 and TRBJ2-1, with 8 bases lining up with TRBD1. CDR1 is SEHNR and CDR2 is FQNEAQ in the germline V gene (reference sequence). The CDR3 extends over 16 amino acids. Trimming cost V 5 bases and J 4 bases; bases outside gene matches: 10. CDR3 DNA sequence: TGTGCCAGCAGCCCAACCCAGGGGGCAGATTACAATGAGCAGTTCTTC. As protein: CASSPTQGADYNEQFF.

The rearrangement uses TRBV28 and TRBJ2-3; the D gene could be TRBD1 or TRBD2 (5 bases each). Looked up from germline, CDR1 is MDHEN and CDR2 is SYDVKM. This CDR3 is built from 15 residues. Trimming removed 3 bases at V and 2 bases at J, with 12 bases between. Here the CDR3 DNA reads TGTGCCAGCAGTTTGTTCGGGGCGTCCACAGATACGCAGTATTTT. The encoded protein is CASSLFGASTDTQYF.

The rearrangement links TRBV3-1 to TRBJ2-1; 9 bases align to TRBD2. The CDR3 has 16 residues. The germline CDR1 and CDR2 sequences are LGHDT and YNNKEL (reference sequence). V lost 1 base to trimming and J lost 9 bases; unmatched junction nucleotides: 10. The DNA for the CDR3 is TGTGCCAGCAGCCAAGTGATGGCGGGGGGGCCTAGTGAGCAGTTCTTC. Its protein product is CASSQVMAGGPSEQFF.

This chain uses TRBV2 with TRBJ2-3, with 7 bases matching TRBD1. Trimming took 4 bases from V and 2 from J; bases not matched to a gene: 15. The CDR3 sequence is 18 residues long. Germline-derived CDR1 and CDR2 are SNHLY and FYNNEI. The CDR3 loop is CASSVPDGQAIITDTQYF. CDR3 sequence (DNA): TGTGCCAGCAGTGTGCCCGATGGACAGGCAATAATCACAGATACGCAGTATTTT.

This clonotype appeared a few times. CDR3 in DNA: TGCAGTGCTAGGGACAGGGGCGGTACAGATACGCAGTATTTT. As protein: CSARDRGGTDTQYF. The chain uses TRBV20-1 and TRBJ2-3; TRBD1 agrees at 9 bases. The CDR3 has 14 residues. V lost 3 bases, J lost 3 bases, and 4 bases stayed unmatched. CDR1 is DFQATT, CDR2 SNEGSKA, per germline (reference sequence).

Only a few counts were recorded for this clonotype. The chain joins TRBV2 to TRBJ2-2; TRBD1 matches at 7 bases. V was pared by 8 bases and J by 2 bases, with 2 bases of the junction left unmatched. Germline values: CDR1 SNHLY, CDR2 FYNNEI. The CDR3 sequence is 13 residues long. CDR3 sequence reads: CASGDRNTGELFF. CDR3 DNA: TGTGCCAGCGGGGACAGAAACACCGGGGAGCTGTTTTTT. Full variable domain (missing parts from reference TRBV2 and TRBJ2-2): EPEVTQTPSHQVTQMGQEVILRCVPISNHLYFYWYRQILGQKVEFLVSFYNNEISEKSEIFDDQFSVERPDGSNFTLKIRSTKLEDSAMYFCASGDRNTGELFFGEGSRLTVL.

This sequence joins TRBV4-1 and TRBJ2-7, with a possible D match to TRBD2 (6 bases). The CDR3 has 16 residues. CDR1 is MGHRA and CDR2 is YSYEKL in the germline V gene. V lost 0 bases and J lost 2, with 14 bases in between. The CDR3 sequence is CASSQDRDSGTYEQYF. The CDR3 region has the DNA TGCGCCAGCAGCCAAGATAGGGATAGCGGTACCTACGAGCAGTACTTC.

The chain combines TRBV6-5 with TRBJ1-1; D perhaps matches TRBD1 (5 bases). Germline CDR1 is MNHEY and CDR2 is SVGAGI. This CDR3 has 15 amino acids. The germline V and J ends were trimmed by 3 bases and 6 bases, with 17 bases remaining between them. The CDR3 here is CASSYRQGEWSEAFF. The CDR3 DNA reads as TGTGCCAGCAGTTATCGCCAGGGAGAATGGTCTGAAGCTTTCTTT.

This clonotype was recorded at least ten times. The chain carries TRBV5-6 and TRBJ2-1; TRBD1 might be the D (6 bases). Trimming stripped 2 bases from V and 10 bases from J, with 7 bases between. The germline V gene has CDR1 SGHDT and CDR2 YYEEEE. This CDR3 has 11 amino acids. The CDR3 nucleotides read TGTGCCAGCAGCTTTACAGGGGAGCAGTTCTTC. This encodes CASSFTGEQFF.

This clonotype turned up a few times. The CDR3 here is CASRYDYEQYF. The CDR3 region has the DNA TGCGCCAGCAGATACGATTACGAGCAGTACTTC. The chain combines TRBV5-1 with TRBJ2-7; no definite D call. The germline CDR1 and CDR2 sequences are SGHRS and YFSETQ. This CDR3 is 11 amino acids long. Between the trimmed V and J ends, which lost 5 bases and 4 bases, there was a span of 7 bases.

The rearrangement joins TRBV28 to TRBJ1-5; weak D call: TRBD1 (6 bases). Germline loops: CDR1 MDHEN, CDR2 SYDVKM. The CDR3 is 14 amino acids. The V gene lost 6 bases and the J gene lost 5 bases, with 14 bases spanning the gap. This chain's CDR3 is CASRRQGGDQPQHF. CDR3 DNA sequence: TGTGCCAGCAGGCGCCAAGGGGGGGATCAGCCCCAGCATTTT.

CDR3 DNA sequence: TGTGCCAGCAGCTTAGGGGCAGAGACCTACGAGCAGTACTTC. It translates to CASSLGAETYEQYF. The V call is TRBV11-2, the J call TRBJ2-7; D is uncertain. The length of the CDR3 is 14 residues. Trimming shortened V by 1 base and J by 2 bases, and 9 bases separated the two germline ends. Germline assignment: CDR1 SGHAT and CDR2 FQNNGV. Full variable domain (missing parts from reference TRBV11-2 and TRBJ2-7): EAGVAQSPRYKIIEKRQSVAFWCNPISGHATLYWYQQILGQGPKLLIQFQNNGVVDDSQLPKDRFSAERLKGVDSTLKIQPAKLEDSAVYLCASSLGAETYEQYFGPGTRLTVT.

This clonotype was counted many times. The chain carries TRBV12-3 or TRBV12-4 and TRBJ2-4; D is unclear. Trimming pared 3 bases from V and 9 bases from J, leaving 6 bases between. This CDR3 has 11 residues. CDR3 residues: CASSLGAIQYF. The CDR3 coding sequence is TGTGCCAGCAGTTTGGGTGCCATTCAGTACTTC.

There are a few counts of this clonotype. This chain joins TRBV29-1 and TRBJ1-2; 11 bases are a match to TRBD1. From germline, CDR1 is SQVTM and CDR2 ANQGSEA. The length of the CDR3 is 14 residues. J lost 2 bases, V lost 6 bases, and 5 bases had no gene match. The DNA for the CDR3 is TGCAGCGTGGCGGACAGGGGGCCCAACTATGGCTACACCTTC. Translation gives CSVADRGPNYGYTF. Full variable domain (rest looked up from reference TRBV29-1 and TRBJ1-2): SAVISQKPSRDICQRGTSLTIQCQVDSQVTMMFWYRQQPGQSLTLIATANQGSEATYESGFVIDKFPISRPNLTFSTLTVSNMSPEDSSIYLCSVADRGPNYGYTFGSGTRLTVV.

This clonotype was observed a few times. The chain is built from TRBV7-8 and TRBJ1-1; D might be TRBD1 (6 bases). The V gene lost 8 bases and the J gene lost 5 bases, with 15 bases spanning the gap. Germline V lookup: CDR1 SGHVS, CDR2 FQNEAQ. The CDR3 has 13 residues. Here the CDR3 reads CASGQGTGTEAFF. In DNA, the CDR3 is TGTGCCAGCGGGCAGGGGACGGGTACTGAAGCTTTCTTT.

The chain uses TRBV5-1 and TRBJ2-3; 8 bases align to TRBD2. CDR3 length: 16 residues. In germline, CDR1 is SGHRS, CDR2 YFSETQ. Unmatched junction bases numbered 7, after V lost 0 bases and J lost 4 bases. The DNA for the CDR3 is TGCGCCAGCAGCTTGGAGACGGGGGGGCCGGCAGATACGCAGTATTTT. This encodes CASSLETGGPADTQYF.

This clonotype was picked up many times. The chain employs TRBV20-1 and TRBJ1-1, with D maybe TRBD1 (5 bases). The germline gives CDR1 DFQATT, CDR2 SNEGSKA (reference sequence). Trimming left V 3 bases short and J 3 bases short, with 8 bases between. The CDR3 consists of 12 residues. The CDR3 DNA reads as TGCAGTGCTAGGAAAGGGGACACTGAAGCTTTCTTT. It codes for CSARKGDTEAFF.

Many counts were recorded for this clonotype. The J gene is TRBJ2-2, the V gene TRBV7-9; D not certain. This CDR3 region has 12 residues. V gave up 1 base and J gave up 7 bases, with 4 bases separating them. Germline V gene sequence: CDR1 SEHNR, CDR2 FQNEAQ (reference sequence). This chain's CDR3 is CASSLVGGELFF. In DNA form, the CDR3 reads TGTGCCAGCAGCTTAGTTGGCGGGGAGCTGTTTTTT.

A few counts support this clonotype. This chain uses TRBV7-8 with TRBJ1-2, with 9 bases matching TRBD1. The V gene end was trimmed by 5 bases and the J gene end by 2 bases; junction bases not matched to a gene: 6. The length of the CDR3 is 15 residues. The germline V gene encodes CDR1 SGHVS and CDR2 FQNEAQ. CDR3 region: CASSPETGGNYGYTF. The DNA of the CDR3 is TGTGCCAGCAGCCCTGAGACAGGGGGGAACTATGGCTACACCTTC.

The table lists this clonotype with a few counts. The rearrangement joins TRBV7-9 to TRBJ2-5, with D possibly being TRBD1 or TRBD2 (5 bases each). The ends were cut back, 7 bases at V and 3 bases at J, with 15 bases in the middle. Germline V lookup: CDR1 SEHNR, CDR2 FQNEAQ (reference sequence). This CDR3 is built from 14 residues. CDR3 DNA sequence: TGTGCCAGCACCGTCTCCGGGGCCGAAGAGACCCAGTACTTC. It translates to CASTVSGAEETQYF.

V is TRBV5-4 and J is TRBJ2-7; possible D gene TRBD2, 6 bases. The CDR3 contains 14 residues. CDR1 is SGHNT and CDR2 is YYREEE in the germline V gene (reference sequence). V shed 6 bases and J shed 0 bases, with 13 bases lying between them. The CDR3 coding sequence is TGTGCCAGCACCCGGTGGGGGGACTCCTACGAGCAGTACTTC. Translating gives CASTRWGDSYEQYF.